This TCR beta chain came from a study of PD-L1 blockade in urothelial cancer. Turning to the study itself: In the mid-2010s therapy began: atezolizumab 1,200 mg intravenously every 3 weeks. At 3 weeks (second dose) and 6 weeks after starting treatment, blood was analyzed.

With 7 bases clipped from V and 0 bases from J, the junction kept 5 bases outside the gene matches. The germline CDR1 and CDR2 sequences are SNHLY and FYNNEI. This CDR3 is 14 amino acids long. This table comes from immunoSEQ multiplex PCR, and its TCRdb copy is limited to in-frame clones, with some not included. There are roughly 100,000 clones in the sample; approximately 87% occur only once, and about 8.4% lies in the top ten. As for this clone: Antigen: not known.

Study outcomes and limitations: Tumor-associated blood clones were expanded more by durable-benefit patients at 3 weeks. Improved survival was predicted by pretreatment blood TCR clonality below the median.

This sample's time point: peripheral blood 6 weeks after treatment start. Source: PBMCs, taken around atezolizumab (anti-PD-L1) treatment. This chain joins TRBV2 and TRBJ1-1, with 7 bases fitting TRBD1. The clonotype comes from a man between 65 and 85 years old with urothelial cancer. The CDR3 protein is CASNEGALNTEAFF. CDR3 DNA: TGTGCCAGCAATGAGGGGGCCCTGAACACTGAAGCTTTCTTT.